Listed below are T cell receptor beta chains from one sample, sequenced in a study of T cells in Graves' hyperthyroidism and ophthalmopathy. TCRdb re-derived calls from the multiplex PCR reads in MiXCR, one entry per CDR3 protein. The sample includes some 530,000 distinct CDR3 sequences, approximately 23% of them seen just once. Sequencing was carried out using blood. The receptors here all came from a woman in her 70s with Graves' ophthalmopathy. Each CDR3 is given with its conserved first and last residue. The D gene is left open where the match is weak. Clone size, where shown, is once, few, many, or a class for clones that have expanded.

v_call,j_call,clone_size,d_call,cdr3_aa,cdr3_nt
TRBV9,TRBJ2-1,NA,TRBD2,CASSVVTGGPRGEQFF,TGTGCCAGCAGCGTAGTGACGGGAGGGCCCAGAGGTGAGCAGTTCTTC
TRBV7-6,TRBJ1-5,NA,TRBD1,CASSQTGGGQPQHF,TGTGCCAGCAGCCAGACAGGGGGAGGTCAGCCCCAGCATTTT
TRBV7-2,TRBJ2-5,few,TRBD2,CASSSAGTRETQYF,TGTGCCAGCAGCTCAGCCGGGACTAGAGAGACCCAGTACTTC
TRBV20-1,TRBJ2-7,few,TRBD2,CSAERDLSYEQYF,TGCAGTGCCGAGCGGGACCTCTCCTACGAGCAGTACTTC
TRBV2,TRBJ2-1,many,TRBD2,CASMGLAGINEQFF,TGTGCCAGCATGGGACTAGCGGGAATCAATGAGCAGTTCTTC
TRBV11-3,TRBJ2-5,NA,NA,CASSPGGGEEAQYF,TGTGCCAGCAGCCCTGGGGGGGGCGAAGAGGCCCAGTACTTC
TRBV28,TRBJ2-1,many,TRBD2,CASSFRREGGKQFF,TGTGCCAGCAGTTTTCGGCGGGAGGGCGGAAAGCAGTTCTTC
TRBV12-3/TRBV12-4,TRBJ2-1,NA,NA,CASSQGRVSIEQFF,TGTGCCAGCAGTCAAGGACGGGTTAGCATTGAGCAGTTCTTC
TRBV24-1,TRBJ2-1,few,TRBD2,CATSDLRRASGHNEQFF,TGTGCCACCAGTGATTTAAGGCGGGCTAGCGGGCACAATGAGCAGTTCTTC
TRBV28,TRBJ1-4,NA,NA,CASSRPLFRGALEKLFF,TGTGCCAGCAGTCGCCCTCTTTTCAGGGGCGCGTTAGAAAAACTGTTTTTT